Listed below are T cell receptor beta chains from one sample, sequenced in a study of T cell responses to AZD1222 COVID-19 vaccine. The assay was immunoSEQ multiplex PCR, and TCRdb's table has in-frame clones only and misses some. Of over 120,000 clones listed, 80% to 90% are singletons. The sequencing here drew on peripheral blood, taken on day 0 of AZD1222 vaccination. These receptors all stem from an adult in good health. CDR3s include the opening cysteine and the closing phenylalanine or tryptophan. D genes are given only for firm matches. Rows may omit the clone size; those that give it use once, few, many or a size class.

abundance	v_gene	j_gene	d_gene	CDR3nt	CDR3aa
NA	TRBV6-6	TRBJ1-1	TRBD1	TGTGCCAGCAGTCAAGGACAGGGGTGGGCTGAAGCTTTCTTT	CASSQGQGWAEAFF
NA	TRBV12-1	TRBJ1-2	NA	TGTGCCAGCAGCTTTCGGACAGCCCCGAGGGGCTATGGCTACACCTTC	CASSFRTAPRGYGYTF
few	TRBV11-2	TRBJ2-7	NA	TGTGCCAGCAGCCGACCTTTCTACGAGCAGTACTTC	CASSRPFYEQYF
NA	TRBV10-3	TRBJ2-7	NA	TGTGCCATCACGGGGGGCGGATACGAGCAGTACTTC	CAITGGGYEQYF
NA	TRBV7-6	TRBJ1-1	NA	TGTGCCAGCAGCGACCTGGCAGGTTTTGGGCAAGCTTTCTTT	CASSDLAGFGQAFF
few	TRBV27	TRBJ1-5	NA	TGTGCCAGCAGTCTAAGGGGGGGCAATCAGCCCCAGCATTTT	CASSLRGGNQPQHF
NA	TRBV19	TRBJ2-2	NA	TGTGCCAGTAGTATAAACGGCGGTTGGGACACCGGGGAGCTGTTTTTT	CASSINGGWDTGELFF
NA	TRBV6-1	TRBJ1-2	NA	TGTGCCAGCAGTGAAGGGGTGGAGGTTTCTAACTATGGCTACACCTTC	CASSEGVEVSNYGYTF
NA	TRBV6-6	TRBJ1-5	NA	TGTGCCAGCAGTCGGGCAGGGGCAGATAGCAATCAGCCCCAGCATTTT	CASSRAGADSNQPQHF
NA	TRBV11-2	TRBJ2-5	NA	TGTGCCAGCAGCACAGTCGGCCAAGAGACCCAGTACTTC	CASSTVGQETQYF
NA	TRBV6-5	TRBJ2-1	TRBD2	TGTGCCAGCAGGGAGGTGGCTAGCGGGAGGAATGAGCAGTTCTTC	CASREVASGRNEQFF
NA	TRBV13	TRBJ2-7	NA	TGTGCCTCTCGGCGAGTTCCCTACGAGCAGTACTTC	CASRRVPYEQYF
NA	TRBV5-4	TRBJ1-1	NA	TGTGCCAGCAGCCGTGACGGGTATGGAGTGAACACTGAAGCTTTCTTT	CASSRDGYGVNTEAFF
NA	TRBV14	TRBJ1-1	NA	TGTGCCAGCAGCCATCTTGGGGATCCGACAACTTTCTTT	CASSHLGDPTTFF
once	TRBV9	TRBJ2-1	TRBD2	TGTGCCAGCAGCGCCGTAGCGGGGGGAGTGAATGAGCAGTTCTTC	CASSAVAGGVNEQFF
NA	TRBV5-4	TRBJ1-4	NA	TGTGCCAGCAGCCCGTGGGGGTCGACTAATGAAAAACTGTTTTTT	CASSPWGSTNEKLFF
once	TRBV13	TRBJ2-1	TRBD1	TGTGCCAGCAGCCGGGACAGCTCCAATGAGCAGTTCTTC	CASSRDSSNEQFF
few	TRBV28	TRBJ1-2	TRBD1	TGTGCCAGCAGTTTATCCGACAGGGGCGATTATGGCTACACCTTC	CASSLSDRGDYGYTF
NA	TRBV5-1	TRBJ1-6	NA	TGCGCCAGCAGCTTGGAAGGAGGAGGTTCACCCCTCCACTTT	CASSLEGGGSPLHF
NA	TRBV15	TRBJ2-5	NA	TGTGCCACCAGCAGAGACCAGGGGGAGACCCAGTACTTC	CATSRDQGETQYF
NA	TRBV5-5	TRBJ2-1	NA	TGTGCCAGCAGCCCGAACCCAGCCAATGAGCAGTTCTTC	CASSPNPANEQFF
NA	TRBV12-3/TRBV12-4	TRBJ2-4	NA	TGTGCCAGCAGTCAGCAAAACATTCAGTACTTC	CASSQQNIQYF